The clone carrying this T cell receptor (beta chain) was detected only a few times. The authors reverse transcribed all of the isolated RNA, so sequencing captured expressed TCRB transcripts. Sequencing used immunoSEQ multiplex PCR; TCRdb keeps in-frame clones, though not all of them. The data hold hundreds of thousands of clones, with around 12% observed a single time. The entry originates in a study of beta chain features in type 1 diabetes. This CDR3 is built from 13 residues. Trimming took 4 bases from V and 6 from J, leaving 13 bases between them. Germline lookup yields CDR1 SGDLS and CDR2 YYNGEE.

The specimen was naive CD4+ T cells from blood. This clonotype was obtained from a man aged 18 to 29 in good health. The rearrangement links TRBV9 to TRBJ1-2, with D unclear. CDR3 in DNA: TGTGCCAGCAGCCAAGAGGTCATTGATGGCTACACCTTC. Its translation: CASSQEVIDGYTF.